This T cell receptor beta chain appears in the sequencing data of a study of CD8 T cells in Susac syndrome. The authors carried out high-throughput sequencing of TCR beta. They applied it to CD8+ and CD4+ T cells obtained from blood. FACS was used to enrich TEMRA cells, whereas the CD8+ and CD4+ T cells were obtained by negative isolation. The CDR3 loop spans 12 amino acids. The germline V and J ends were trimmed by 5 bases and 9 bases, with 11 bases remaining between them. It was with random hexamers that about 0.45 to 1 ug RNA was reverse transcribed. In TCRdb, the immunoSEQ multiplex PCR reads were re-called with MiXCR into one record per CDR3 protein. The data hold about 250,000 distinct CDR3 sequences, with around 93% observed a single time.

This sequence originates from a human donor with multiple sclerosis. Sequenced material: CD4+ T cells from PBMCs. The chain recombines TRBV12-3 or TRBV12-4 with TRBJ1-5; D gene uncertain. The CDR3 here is CASSPSSGPQHF. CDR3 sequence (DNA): TGTGCCAGCAGTCCGAGCTCCGGGCCCCAGCATTTT.